This record concerns one T cell receptor beta chain sequence. Its antigen is as yet unknown. At one of its ends the junction is not consistent with the germline gene, which may arise from a read error. These data are taken from a study of response to subunit inactivated influenza vaccine. One entry per CDR3 protein results from TCRdb running MiXCR on the RT-PCR reads. In the table there are 500,000 to 600,000 distinct CDR3 sequences, around 8% of which are singletons. Findings and caveats of the study: Authors suggested each seasonal flu vaccination may recruit only limited numbers of new T cells.

The CDR3 spans 15 residues. Germline CDR1 SGHTA, CDR2 FQGNSA. This material consisted of PBMCs from blood, taken around 25 months after vaccination. This chain joins TRBV7-2 and TRBJ2-7; 13 bases line up with TRBD2. The clonotype comes from a man aged 50 to 75 who received an inactivated influenza vaccine. CDR3 region: CASSPTTSGRSEQYF. The CDR3 DNA sequence: TGTGCCAGCAGTCCTACGACTAGCGGGAGGAGCGAGCAGTATTTC.